This TCR beta chain was observed in a study of shared clonotypes between healthy human individuals. As concerns this clone: The sample contains more than one DNA sequence encoding this CDR3.

Sequencing was at deep level. The repertoire was sequenced with immunoSEQ multiplex PCR; TCRdb's copy has only in-frame clones and lacks some. The table shows about 2.4 million clones, with approximately 93% occurring only once. The specimen was naive CD4+ T cells from PBMCs. Subset reported: CD45RA+ positively selected. This sequence originates from a man aged 18 to 35 in good health. Some clones in this sample may be carry-over from other donors' samples.

DNA of the CDR3: TGTGCCAGCAGCTTAGCACAGGAGACCCAGTACTTC. This sequence encodes CASSLAQETQYF. The chain links TRBV7-6 to TRBJ2-5; D remains ambiguous. The CDR3 totals 12 residues. V dropped 0 bases and J dropped 5 bases, with 4 bases sitting between them. Germline-derived CDR1 and CDR2 are SGHVS and FNYEAQ.